The clone carrying this TCR beta chain was picked up one time. Trimming took 5 bases from V and 0 from J; bases not matched to a gene: 19. The germline V gene encodes CDR1 SGHAT and CDR2 FQNNGV. The CDR3 is made up of 19 amino acids. Repertoires were generated with immunoSEQ multiplex PCR, while TCRdb's copy carries only in-frame clones and drops some. There are 81,000 or so clones in the sample; 96% occur only once, and 0.2% lies in the top ten. The record originates from a study of technical replicates of blood from a handful of donors. Sequenced input: T cells isolated from PBMCs. The V call is TRBV11-2, the J call TRBJ2-7; 7 bases map to TRBD1. The clonotype was recovered from a human donor in good health. For the CDR3, the DNA is TGTGCCAGCAGCCCCACCCTGGACAGGAAACCCTTCTCCTCCTACGAGCAGTACTTC. It translates to CASSPTLDRKPFSSYEQYF.